This TCR beta chain comes out of a study of vaccination and CD4 T cells after COVID-19. Cultured CD4+ T cells had their DNA profiled by the Oncomine TCR Beta short-read assay. In this case, cultured CD4+ T cells provided the extracted genomic DNA. TCRdb processed the PCR reads anew with MiXCR; each CDR3 protein has one entry. The data show 10,000 or so distinct CDR3 sequences, roughly a third seen once. This clonotype came up a few times. Its antigen remains unknown. The CDR3 is 15 residues long. Trimming removed 2 bases at V and 1 base at J, with 11 bases between. Germline CDR1 is MNHEY and CDR2 is SVGAGI. Treatment indicated: approximately 11-day PBMC culture with coronavirus spike peptide pools or control peptides (ViraFEST assay). Gathering of the CD4+ T cells, from the unexposed donor, took place before the COVID-19 pandemic (2011-2018).

Material: CD4+ T cells from blood, cultured in vitro. The chain links TRBV6-5 to TRBJ1-1; no definite D call. The TCR comes from a human donor in good health. The CDR3 DNA follows: TGTGCCAGCAGTTACACCCCTAGGTCGAACACTGAAGCTTTCTTT. Translating gives CASSYTPRSNTEAFF.